These 3 T cell receptor beta chains were all obtained from the same sample, sequenced in a study of Graves' ophthalmopathy and Graves' hyperthyroidism. RNA transcripts were the template, and TCR beta CDR3 regions were amplified from them. Investigators did first-round RT-PCR with HTBI primers, then second-round multiplex PCR. TCRdb used MiXCR to reprocess the multiplex PCR reads, holding one entry per CDR3 protein. The table lists 150,000 to 200,000 distinct CDR3 sequences, just under 40% of them singletons. Material for sequencing was peripheral blood. These receptors all stem from a man aged 30 to 39 with Graves' ophthalmopathy.

This rearrangement joins TRBV19 to TRBJ2-2; TRBD1 might be the D (6 bases). The CDR3 contains 14 residues. The germline gives CDR1 LNHDA, CDR2 SQIVND (reference sequence). Trimming took off 7 bases at V and 3 bases at J, with 12 bases between the two ends. CDR3 in amino acids: CASTPRGDTGELFF. CDR3 nucleotide sequence: TGTGCCAGTACCCCCAGGGGAGACACCGGGGAGCTGTTTTTT. The variable domain in full, completed from reference TRBV19 and TRBJ2-2, reads DGGITQSPKYLFRKEGQNVTLSCEQNLNHDAMYWYRQDPGQGLRLIYYSQIVNDFQKGDIAEGYSVSREKKESFPLTVTSAQKNPTAFYLCASTPRGDTGELFFGEGSRLTVL.

The CDR3 is CASSRGRDRRSPLHF. The DNA for the CDR3 is TGTGCCAGCTCTCGCGGGAGGGACAGACGGTCACCCCTCCACTTT. This sequence joins TRBV9 and TRBJ1-6; 7 bases line up with TRBD1. Germline V CDR1 and CDR2: SGDLS, YYNGEE. The CDR3 runs to 15 residues. The V segment lost 7 bases and the J segment 10 bases; nucleotides outside the gene matches: 14.

This chain uses TRBV6-5 with TRBJ1-1; D is perhaps TRBD1 (5 bases). The germline V gene has CDR1 MNHEY and CDR2 SVGAGI. This CDR3 is built from 14 residues. The ends were cut back, 0 bases at V and 6 bases at J, with 11 bases in the middle. The CDR3 loop is CASSYSLTAAEAFF. As DNA, the CDR3 is TGTGCCAGCAGTTACTCGCTGACAGCTGCTGAAGCTTTCTTT.